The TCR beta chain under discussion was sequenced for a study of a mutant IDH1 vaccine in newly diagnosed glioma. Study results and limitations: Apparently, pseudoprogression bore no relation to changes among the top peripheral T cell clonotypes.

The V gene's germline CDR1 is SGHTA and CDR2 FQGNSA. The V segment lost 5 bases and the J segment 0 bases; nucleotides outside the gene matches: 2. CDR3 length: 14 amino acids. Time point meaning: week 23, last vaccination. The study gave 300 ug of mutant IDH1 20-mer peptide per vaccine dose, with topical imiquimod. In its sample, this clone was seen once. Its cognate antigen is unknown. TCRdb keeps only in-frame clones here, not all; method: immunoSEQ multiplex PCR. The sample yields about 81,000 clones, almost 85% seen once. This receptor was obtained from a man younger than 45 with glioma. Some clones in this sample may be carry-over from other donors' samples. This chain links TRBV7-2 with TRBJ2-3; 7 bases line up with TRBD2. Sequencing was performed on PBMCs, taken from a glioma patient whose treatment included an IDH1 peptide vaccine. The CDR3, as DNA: TGTGCCAGCAGCGGGCGGGGGAGCACAGATACGCAGTATTTT. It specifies CASSGRGSTDTQYF.